This T cell receptor beta chain derives from a study of identical twins (dated by TCRdb to about 2016). Concerning the study at large: The study deep-sequenced TCR alpha and beta repertoires from monozygotic twins, unrelated adults of various ages and cord blood to test whether fetal clonotypes persist. To rule out contamination, replicate twin experiments were performed at different times with different library preparation protocols. General conclusions and limits of the study: Zero-insertion analyses could be partly confounded by invariant T cells such as MAIT and iNKT, although diverse VJ usage argued against such confounding for most clonotypes. Fewer insertions were carried by abundant cord blood beta clonotypes, a similar but weaker trend appeared in young adult naive repertoires, and no such trend appeared in memory repertoires. Excess twin sharing in beta out-of-frame sequences was weaker because fewer shared sequences lowered the signal-to-noise ratio. In monozygotic twins, recombination models systematically underestimated out-of-frame TCR alpha sharing, but the models matched the sharing seen between unrelated individuals. Compared with coincidental sharing between unrelated individuals, out-of-frame TCR alpha sequences shared between twins showed an excess of sequences with low generation probability. Conclusions relied on cross-sectional statistical analysis, since the same donors could not be followed over many years.

The CDR3 runs 16 residues from the cysteine to the phenylalanine. Left in the record is the CDR3 DNA by itself, 48 bases read in frame from the first base. The junction carries 12 bases between V and J, which are trimmed by 0 bases and 4 bases respectively. Libraries were constructed by 5' RACE. Sequencing instrument: Illumina HiSeq 2000. A universal primer binding site was introduced by template switching, and a unique molecular identifier was present in the final cDNA, enabling accurate counting of TCR cDNA molecules. First-strand cDNA for TCR alpha and beta chains was synthesized from specific primers in the conserved constant-segment region. To control for contamination, every cDNA library carried two barcodes: a SMART-Mk sample barcode plus Illumina barcodes. TruSeq adapter sequences, together with Illumina sample barcodes, were added in two successive PCR steps. TCR alpha and beta cDNA libraries were sequenced on the Illumina HiSeq platform with custom primers. The paper's data handling went like this. Raw reads were processed with MiGEC to extract unique molecular identifiers, and MiXCR was used to determine CDR3 positions. For each individual, recombination models were inferred using an EM algorithm with the repgenHMM and IGoR tools. The analysis of shared clonotypes was done with the tcR package in R, with sharing normalized by the product of cloneset sizes. To study raw recombination free of thymic and clonal selection effects, out-of-frame nonproductive sequences were analyzed. TCRdb reprocessing: public reads trimmed at Q25 with fastp, clones called with MiXCR, in-frame beta chains kept. Duplicate CDR3 protein sequences are folded into a single record with the most common DNA and genes. It is TCRdb's table, rather than the study itself, that gives the V and J calls and clone size. The sample table shows a few hundred thousand distinct CDR3 sequences, and about 10% are seen once. Of the sample, about 9.1% falls within the top ten clones.

This clonotype appeared many times. The specificity of this receptor is unknown. No base quality information exists; no much larger clone differs at one position. Every donor was a healthy Caucasian. Three unrelated non-twin adults were also sequenced: a male aged 18 to 30, a male aged 50 to 59 and a female aged 50 to 59. Miltenyi CD45RO+ enrichment and human naive T-cell isolation kits were used to isolate memory (CD45RO+) and naive T cells from PBMC. Sample: naive T cells sorted from blood. This sample's cell subset or site label indicates: cells isolated with a human naive T-cell isolation kit. The origin of this receptor is a woman in her forties or fifties in good health. The receptor chain draws on TRBV12-3 or TRBV12-4 and TRBJ2-2; the D segment could be TRBD2, given 6 matching bases. In nucleotide form, the sequence is TGTGCCAGCAGTTTAGCGCAAACTAGCAGCACCGGGGAGCTGTTTTTT. Translation gives CASSLAQTSSTGELFF.